The source of this TCR beta chain is a study of cytomegalovirus exposure and HLA in healthy donors. Overall study findings and caveats: Whilst most TCR sequences proved rare, a subset of public TCRs occurred across many donors. Listed as cytomegalovirus-associated were 150 or so TCR beta chains. In vitro checks showed that a few CMV-associated chains really do target CMV antigens.

The V and J ends lost 1 base and 8 bases, in that order; junction bases with no gene match: 7. The CDR3 is made up of 14 amino acids. The germline V gene has CDR1 MNHEY and CDR2 SVGAGI. Only in-frame clones appear in the TCRdb table, and some are missing; sequencing was by immunoSEQ multiplex PCR. The profile covers roughly 150,000 clones, with roughly 90% appearing a single time and around 6% taken by the ten largest. For this clone: What it binds is unknown.

The chain employs TRBV6-5 and TRBJ1-2, with 7 bases fitting TRBD1. The TCR originated in a young woman in good health and CMV-seronegative. The source material was PBMCs. The CDR3 DNA is TGTGCCAGCAGTTACTACACAGGGGCAGGCGGCTACACCTTC. Translated: CASSYYTGAGGYTF.